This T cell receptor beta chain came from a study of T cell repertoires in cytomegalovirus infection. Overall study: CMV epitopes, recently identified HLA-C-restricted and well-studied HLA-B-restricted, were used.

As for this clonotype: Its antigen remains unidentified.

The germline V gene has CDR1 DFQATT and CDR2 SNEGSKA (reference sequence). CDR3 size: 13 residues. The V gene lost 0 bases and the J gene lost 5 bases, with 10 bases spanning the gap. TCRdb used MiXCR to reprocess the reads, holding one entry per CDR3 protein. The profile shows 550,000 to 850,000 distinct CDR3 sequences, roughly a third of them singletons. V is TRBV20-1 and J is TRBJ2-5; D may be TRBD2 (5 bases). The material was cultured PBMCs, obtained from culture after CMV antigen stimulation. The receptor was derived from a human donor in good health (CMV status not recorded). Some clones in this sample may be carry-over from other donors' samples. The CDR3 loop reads CSARDLRVETQYF. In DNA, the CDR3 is TGCAGTGCTAGAGATTTGAGGGTTGAGACCCAGTACTTC.